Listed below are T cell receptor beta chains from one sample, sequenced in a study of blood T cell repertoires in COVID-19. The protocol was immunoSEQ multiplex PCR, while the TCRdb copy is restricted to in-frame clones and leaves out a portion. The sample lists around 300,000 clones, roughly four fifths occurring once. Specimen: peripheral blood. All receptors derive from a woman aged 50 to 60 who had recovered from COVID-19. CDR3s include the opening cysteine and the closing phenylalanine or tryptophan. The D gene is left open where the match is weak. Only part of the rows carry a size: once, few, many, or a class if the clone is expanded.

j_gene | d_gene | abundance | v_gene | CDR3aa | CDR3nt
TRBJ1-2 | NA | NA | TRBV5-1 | CASSLDRPTSGYTF | TGCGCCAGCAGCTTGGACAGGCCCACCTCTGGCTACACCTTC
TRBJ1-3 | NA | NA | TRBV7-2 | CASSLVFGGPGNTIYF | TGTGCCAGCAGCTTAGTGTTCGGGGGGCCGGGAAACACCATATATTTT
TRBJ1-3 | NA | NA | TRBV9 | CASSVGGTSGNTIYF | TGTGCCAGCAGCGTAGGCGGGACCTCTGGAAACACCATATATTTT
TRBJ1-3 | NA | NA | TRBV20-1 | CSASPRGGPGNTIYF | TGCAGTGCTAGTCCTCGCGGGGGGCCTGGAAACACCATATATTTT
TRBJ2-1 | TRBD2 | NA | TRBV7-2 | CASSLFSGSAYNEQFF | TGTGCCAGCAGCTTATTTAGCGGGTCAGCCTACAATGAGCAGTTCTTC
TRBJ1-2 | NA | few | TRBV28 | CASSLAGSFGYTF | TGTGCCAGCAGTTTAGCGGGGAGTTTTGGCTACACCTTC
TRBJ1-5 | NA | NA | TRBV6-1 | CASSEAPGLDQPQHF | TGTGCCAGCAGTGAAGCCCCAGGGCTGGATCAGCCCCAGCATTTT
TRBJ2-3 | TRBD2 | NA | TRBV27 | CASSTLAGGRNTQYF | TGTGCCAGCAGCACCCTAGCGGGGGGGCGAAATACGCAGTATTTT
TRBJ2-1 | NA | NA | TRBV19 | CASSIGGSYNEQFF | TGTGCCAGTAGTATCGGGGGCTCCTACAATGAGCAGTTCTTC
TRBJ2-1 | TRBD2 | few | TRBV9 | CASRAASKLAGGWHEQFF | TGTGCCAGCAGGGCAGCCTCCAAACTAGCGGGGGGGTGGCATGAGCAGTTCTTC